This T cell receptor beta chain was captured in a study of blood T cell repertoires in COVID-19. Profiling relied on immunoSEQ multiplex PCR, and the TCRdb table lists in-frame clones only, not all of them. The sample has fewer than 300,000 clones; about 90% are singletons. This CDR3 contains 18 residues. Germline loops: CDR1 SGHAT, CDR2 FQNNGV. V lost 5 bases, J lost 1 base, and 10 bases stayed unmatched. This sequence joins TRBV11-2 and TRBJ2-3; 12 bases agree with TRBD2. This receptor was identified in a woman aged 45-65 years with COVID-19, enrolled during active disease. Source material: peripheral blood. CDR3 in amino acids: CASSPGLAGGVGTDTQYF. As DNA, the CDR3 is TGTGCCAGCAGCCCGGGACTAGCGGGTGGGGTCGGCACAGATACGCAGTATTTT.